These 11 T cell receptor beta chains were all obtained from the same sample, sequenced in a study of cytomegalovirus exposure and HLA in healthy donors. The method was immunoSEQ multiplex PCR; TCRdb's version includes in-frame clones alone and lacks a portion of them. The repertoire has some 200,000 clones, around 80% of them found once; the top ten carry 10% to 15%. The specimen was PBMCs. These receptor sequences come from a woman in her 30s in good health and CMV-seropositive.

This chain links TRBV19 with TRBJ1-2; D is ambiguous. Per the germline V gene, CDR1 is LNHDA and CDR2 is SQIVND (reference sequence). This CDR3 has 13 residues. V dropped 7 bases and J dropped 4 bases, with 13 bases sitting between them. The CDR3 loop reads CASTRLAGYGYTF. CDR3 bases: TGTGCCAGTACTCGTTTGGCGGGCTATGGCTACACCTTC.

This clone was counted only a few times. The chain links TRBV2 to TRBJ2-3; D not certain. Deletions cut 1 base from V and 7 bases from J, with 6 bases between. The CDR3 loop spans 12 amino acids. CDR1 and CDR2 (germline): SNHLY, FYNNEI. CDR3 sequence: CASSEDSYTQYF. DNA of the CDR3: TGTGCCAGCAGTGAAGACTCCTATACGCAGTATTTT.

The V call is TRBV7-9, the J call TRBJ2-7, with 10 bases lining up with TRBD2. The CDR3 has 15 residues. J was trimmed by 7 bases and V by 2 bases; bases with no gene match: 8. Germline V gene sequence: CDR1 SEHNR, CDR2 FQNEAQ (reference sequence). CDR3 bases: TGTGCCAGCAGCTTACTGACTAGCGGGTCTGGGGAGCAGTACTTC. Translation gives CASSLLTSGSGEQYF.

This clone was recorded a few times. The chain employs TRBV28 and TRBJ1-2, with D possibly being TRBD1 (6 bases). CDR1 is MDHEN, CDR2 SYDVKM, per germline. V shed 11 bases and J shed 4 bases, with 11 bases lying between them. The CDR3 has 11 residues. CDR3 nucleotide sequence: TGTGCCTCAGGGGATCGCTATGGCTACACCTTC. This encodes CASGDRYGYTF.

The chain carries TRBV7-9 and TRBJ2-2, with 8 bases that match TRBD2. Germline values: CDR1 SEHNR, CDR2 FQNEAQ (reference sequence). The V and J ends lost 9 bases and 4 bases, in that order; junction bases with no gene match: 13. This CDR3 comprises 16 residues. The CDR3 coding sequence is TGTGCCAGTGGAGACCAGGTTCGGGAGGGCACCGGGGAGCTGTTTTTT. Protein sequence: CASGDQVREGTGELFF.

The chain combines TRBV5-1 with TRBJ2-5, with D possibly matching TRBD2 (6 bases). V was shortened by 0 bases and J by 5 bases, with 17 bases between the two germline ends. Germline V gene lookup returns CDR1 SGHRS and CDR2 YFSETQ. This CDR3 region has 16 residues. The CDR3 loop reads CASSLGDSGLQETQYF. The CDR3 DNA follows: TGCGCCAGCAGCTTGGGGGACTCTGGGCTTCAGGAGACCCAGTACTTC.

The chain uses TRBV9 and TRBJ1-4, with D maybe TRBD1 (5 bases). V was cut by 4 bases and J by 8 bases, with 15 bases left in between. There are 14 residues in the CDR3. Germline V gives CDR1 SGDLS, CDR2 YYNGEE. CDR3 DNA: TGTGCCAGCAGCCCCCCGGGGGAGTGGGAAAAACTGTTTTTT. Its translation is CASSPPGEWEKLFF. The full variable domain, rest sourced from reference TRBV9 and TRBJ1-4, is DSGVTQTPKHLITATGQRVTLRCSPRSGDLSVYWYQQSLDQGLQFLIQYYNGEERAKGNILERFSAQQFPDLHSELNLSSLELGDSALYFCASSPPGEWEKLFFGSGTQLSVL.

This chain uses TRBV7-2 with TRBJ1-5; D is perhaps TRBD1 (6 bases). V was trimmed by 1 base and J by 6 bases, leaving 7 bases between them. CDR1 and CDR2 (germline): SGHTA, FQGNSA. This CDR3 spans 13 amino acids. DNA of the CDR3: TGTGCCAGCAGCTTAGAAGGGGGTCAGCCCCAGCATTTT. This codes for CASSLEGGQPQHF.

This clone was seen a single time. V and J are TRBV15 and TRBJ2-3; TRBD2 matches 9 bases. Germline values: CDR1 LNHNV, CDR2 YYDKDF (reference sequence). The CDR3 totals 16 residues. Unmatched junction bases numbered 1, after V lost 0 bases and J lost 0 bases. The DNA for the CDR3 is TGTGCCACCAGCAGAGATCTAGCGGGAAGCACAGATACGCAGTATTTT. This gives the protein CATSRDLAGSTDTQYF.

As concerns this clone: Other nucleotide sequences from this sample produce the same CDR3. The chain combines TRBV2 with TRBJ2-2, with D perhaps matching TRBD2 (5 bases). The CDR3 sequence is 13 residues long. V was trimmed by 2 bases and J by 5 bases, leaving 6 bases between them. Germline values: CDR1 SNHLY, CDR2 FYNNEI. For the CDR3, the DNA is TGTGCCAGCAGTGAACGGGGAACCGGGGAGCTGTTTTTT. It is translated as CASSERGTGELFF.

The CDR3 DNA reads TGTGCCAGCAGCCGGAGATCGACAGGAGGAAACACCATATATTTT. Protein sequence: CASSRRSTGGNTIYF. V is TRBV5-6 and J is TRBJ1-3; tentatively, D is TRBD1 (6 bases). This CDR3 has 15 residues. V was trimmed by 4 bases and J by 4 bases, leaving 15 bases between them. Germline loops: CDR1 SGHDT, CDR2 YYEEEE. The full variable domain, rest sourced from reference TRBV5-6 and TRBJ1-3, is DAGVTQSPTHLIKTRGQQVTLRCSPKSGHDTVSWYQQALGQGPQFIFQYYEEEERQRGNFPDRFSGHQFPNYSSELNVNALLLGDSALYLCASSRRSTGGNTIYFGEGSWLTVV.